These T cell receptor beta chains were read from a single sample in a study of early T cells in non-severe SARS-CoV-2 infection. TCRdb analysed the 5' RACE reads with MiXCR anew, one entry per CDR3 protein. The data show more than 65,000 distinct CDR3 sequences, roughly an eighth seen once. Source material: whole blood. These receptors were taken from an adult who was a healthcare worker with PCR-confirmed SARS-CoV-2 infection or an uninfected control (not recorded which). CDR3s include the opening cysteine and the closing phenylalanine or tryptophan. The D gene is left open where the match is weak.

CDR3aa: CASSQDRGYGYTF
v_gene: TRBV4-3
d_gene: -

CDR3aa: CSVEFSKSVYGYTF
v_gene: TRBV29-1
d_gene: -

CDR3aa: CASSPDIDTQYF
v_gene: TRBV5-1
d_gene: -

CDR3aa: CASSPGLALAEQYF
v_gene: TRBV7-9
d_gene: TRBD2

CDR3aa: CASSAPMGRAGETQYF
v_gene: TRBV6-1
d_gene: -

CDR3aa: CASSLAGTNTGELFF
v_gene: TRBV5-8
d_gene: -

CDR3aa: CSHPGDSSYNEQFF
v_gene: TRBV20-1
d_gene: -

CDR3aa: CSVEDRSGPTDTQYF
v_gene: TRBV29-1
d_gene: -

CDR3aa: CASSQDDGIYGYTF
v_gene: TRBV3-1
d_gene: -

CDR3aa: CASSLGLLNYGYTF
v_gene: TRBV7-2
d_gene: -

CDR3aa: CSAAGTVTGELFF
v_gene: TRBV20-1
d_gene: TRBD1

CDR3aa: CASTLGTGLGTEAFF
v_gene: TRBV28
d_gene: TRBD1

CDR3aa: CSVGVSYEQYF
v_gene: TRBV29-1
d_gene: -

CDR3aa: CASRPPGAQTSGRVYSEQFF
v_gene: TRBV7-9
d_gene: TRBD2

CDR3aa: CASTLTGVNTEAFF
v_gene: TRBV28
d_gene: TRBD1

CDR3aa: CASSYATGELFF
v_gene: TRBV6-6
d_gene: -

CDR3aa: CASSLSSGGGEQFF
v_gene: TRBV27
d_gene: -

CDR3aa: CASSQGWTGSNTEAFF
v_gene: TRBV4-3
d_gene: -

CDR3aa: CSAARDLGNEQFF
v_gene: TRBV20-1
d_gene: -

CDR3aa: CASSRTPRRGADEKLFF
v_gene: TRBV18
d_gene: -

CDR3aa: CASRTRQGIDTGELFF
v_gene: TRBV12-3/TRBV12-4
d_gene: TRBD1

CDR3aa: CASSLGPNTGNTIYF
v_gene: TRBV7-2
d_gene: -

CDR3aa: CAWSVSQGSNQPQHF
v_gene: TRBV30
d_gene: -

CDR3aa: CASSLAQHTQYF
v_gene: TRBV5-8
d_gene: -

CDR3aa: CATSVGGADTQYF
v_gene: TRBV24-1
d_gene: -

CDR3aa: CASSLAEPLYNEQFF
v_gene: TRBV10-2
d_gene: TRBD2

CDR3aa: CASSYLSGELYEQYF
v_gene: TRBV5-6
d_gene: -

CDR3aa: CASSAHVSAGGPETQYF
v_gene: TRBV12-3/TRBV12-4
d_gene: TRBD2

CDR3aa: CSARSPDSFEAFF
v_gene: TRBV20-1
d_gene: -

CDR3aa: CASSISGELFF
v_gene: TRBV19
d_gene: -

CDR3aa: CASRRQGASYEQYF
v_gene: TRBV28
d_gene: TRBD1

CDR3aa: CASSTYRENYGYTF
v_gene: TRBV12-3/TRBV12-4
d_gene: -

CDR3aa: CASSPDTSYEQYF
v_gene: TRBV5-1
d_gene: -

CDR3aa: CAWSVGSSGNTIYF
v_gene: TRBV30
d_gene: -

CDR3aa: CASSLNRDTEAFF
v_gene: TRBV3-1
d_gene: -

CDR3aa: CASSLVRSSYNEQFF
v_gene: TRBV11-2
d_gene: -

CDR3aa: CASSGRLNTEAFF
v_gene: TRBV7-9
d_gene: -

CDR3aa: CSVMPWDAGELFF
v_gene: TRBV29-1
d_gene: -

CDR3aa: CASSPDPTPQHF
v_gene: TRBV12-3/TRBV12-4
d_gene: -

CDR3aa: CASSLWASGDYNEQFF
v_gene: TRBV28
d_gene: TRBD2

CDR3aa: CASSFSNQPQHF
v_gene: TRBV7-2
d_gene: -

CDR3aa: CASSLSGADNEQFF
v_gene: TRBV7-2
d_gene: -

CDR3aa: CASRAKLTGFGIQYF
v_gene: TRBV12-3/TRBV12-4
d_gene: TRBD1

CDR3aa: CASSQPGLASGELFF
v_gene: TRBV28
d_gene: TRBD2

CDR3aa: CASTTQGANQPQHF
v_gene: TRBV28
d_gene: TRBD1

CDR3aa: CASSFGLNTEAFF
v_gene: TRBV7-8
d_gene: -

CDR3aa: CASSRTSHGYTF
v_gene: TRBV7-9
d_gene: -

CDR3aa: CASSYQRTNTEAFF
v_gene: TRBV6-5
d_gene: -

CDR3aa: CASSFTRAYVQYF
v_gene: TRBV11-2
d_gene: -

CDR3aa: CATSRDTGTGANVLTF
v_gene: TRBV15
d_gene: -

CDR3aa: CSVLDPTPYEQYF
v_gene: TRBV29-1
d_gene: -

CDR3aa: CASSTTGYGETQYF
v_gene: TRBV7-2
d_gene: -

CDR3aa: CSARALAAKYNEQFF
v_gene: TRBV20-1
d_gene: TRBD2